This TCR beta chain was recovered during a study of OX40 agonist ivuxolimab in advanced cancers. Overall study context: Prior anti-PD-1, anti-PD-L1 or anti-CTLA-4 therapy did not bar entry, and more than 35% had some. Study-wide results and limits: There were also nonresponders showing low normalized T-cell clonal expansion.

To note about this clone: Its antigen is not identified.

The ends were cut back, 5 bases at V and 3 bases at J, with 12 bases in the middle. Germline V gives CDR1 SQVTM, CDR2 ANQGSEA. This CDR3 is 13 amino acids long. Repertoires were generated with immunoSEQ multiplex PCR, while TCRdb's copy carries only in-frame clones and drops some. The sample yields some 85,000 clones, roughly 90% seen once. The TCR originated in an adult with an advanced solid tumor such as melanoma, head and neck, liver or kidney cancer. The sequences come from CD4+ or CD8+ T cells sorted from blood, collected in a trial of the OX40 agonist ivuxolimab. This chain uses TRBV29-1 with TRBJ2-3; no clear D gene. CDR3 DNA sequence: TGCAGCGTTACCGCCGGGTGGACAGATACGCAGTATTTT. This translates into CSVTAGWTDTQYF.